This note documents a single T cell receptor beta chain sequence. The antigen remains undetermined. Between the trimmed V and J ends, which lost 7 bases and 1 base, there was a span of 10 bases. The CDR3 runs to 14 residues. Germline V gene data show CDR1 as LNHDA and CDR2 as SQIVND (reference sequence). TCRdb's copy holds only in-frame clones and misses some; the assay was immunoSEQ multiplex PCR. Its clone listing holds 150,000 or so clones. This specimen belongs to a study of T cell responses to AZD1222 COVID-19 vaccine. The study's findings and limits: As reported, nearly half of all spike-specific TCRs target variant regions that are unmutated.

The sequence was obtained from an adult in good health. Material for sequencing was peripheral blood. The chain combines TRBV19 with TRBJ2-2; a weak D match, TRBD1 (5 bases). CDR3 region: CASKRQWNTGELFF. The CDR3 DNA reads TGTGCCAGTAAGAGACAGTGGAACACCGGGGAGCTGTTTTTT.